This T cell receptor beta chain was sequenced in a study of blood T cell repertoires in COVID-19. Seattle's enrolled individuals joined amid active infection and were then monitored longitudinally. Data came from immunoSEQ multiplex PCR; TCRdb stores just in-frame clones and leaves some out. Of just over 250,000 clones listed, about 90% are singletons. Germline V gene data show CDR1 as MDHEN and CDR2 as SYDVKM. The V gene lost 2 bases and the J gene lost 4 bases, with 12 bases spanning the gap. This CDR3 has 15 amino acids. This chain joins TRBV28 and TRBJ2-1; D is perhaps TRBD2 (6 bases). This TCR came from a person aged 18 to 30 with COVID-19, enrolled during active disease. Sequencing input: peripheral blood. As DNA, the CDR3 is TGTGCCAGCAGTTTAATAGCGGACTTATACAATGAGCAGTTCTTC. The encoded protein is CASSLIADLYNEQFF.